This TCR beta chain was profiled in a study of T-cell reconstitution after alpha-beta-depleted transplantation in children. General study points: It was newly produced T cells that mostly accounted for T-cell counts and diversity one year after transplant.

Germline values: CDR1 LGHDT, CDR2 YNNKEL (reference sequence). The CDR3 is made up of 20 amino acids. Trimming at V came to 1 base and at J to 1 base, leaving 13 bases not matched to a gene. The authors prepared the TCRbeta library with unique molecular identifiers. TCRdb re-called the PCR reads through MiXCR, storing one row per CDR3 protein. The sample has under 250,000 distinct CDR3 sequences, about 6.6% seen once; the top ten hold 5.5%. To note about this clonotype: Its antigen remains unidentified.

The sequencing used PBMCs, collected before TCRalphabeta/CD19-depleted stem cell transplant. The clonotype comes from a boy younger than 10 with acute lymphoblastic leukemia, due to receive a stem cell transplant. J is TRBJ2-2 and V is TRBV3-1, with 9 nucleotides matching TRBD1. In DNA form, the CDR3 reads TGTGCCAGCAGCCAAGGTTGGGACAGGGTGAGTTTGAAGAACACCGGGGAGCTGTTTTTT. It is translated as CASSQGWDRVSLKNTGELFF.